These T cell receptor beta chains were read from a single sample in a study of siplizumab effects on memory and regulatory T cells. Sequenced by immunoSEQ multiplex PCR; TCRdb stores in-frame clones only, minus some. Among tens of thousands of clones listed, less than 90% were seen once. The sample taken for sequencing was memory CD4+ T cells sorted from blood. The receptors stem from a human donor in good health. Each CDR3 is given without its conserved first and last residue. A D gene is named only where the DNA matches it firmly. Clone size is stated in some rows and not others, as once, few, many or a class when expanded.

>11|TRBJ2-1|TRBV5-6|NA|once
ASSSGTHNEQF
>13|TRBJ1-6|TRBV7-9|NA|NA
ASSLEATYNGPLH
>10|TRBJ2-7|TRBV11-1|NA|few
ASSFDNYEQY
>13|TRBJ2-1|TRBV9|TRBD2|NA
ASSVDSGPYNEQF
>11|TRBJ2-7|TRBV9|NA|NA
ASSVGLGGEQY
>13|TRBJ2-1|TRBV15|TRBD2|NA
ATSRDGGSGNEQF
>13|TRBJ2-7|TRBV6-5|TRBD2|NA
ASSRSGGEYYEQY
>13|TRBJ2-7|TRBV7-9|NA|NA
ASTPSRGPGYEQY
>14|TRBJ2-1|TRBV4-1|NA|medium-sized
ASSQEAQSSYNEQF
>10|TRBJ2-1|TRBV2|NA|NA
ASTPVSNEQF
>12|TRBJ2-7|TRBV11-1|NA|NA
ASSLGRMSVEQY
>12|TRBJ1-1|TRBV2|TRBD1|NA
ASKSTGEIGEAF
>9|TRBJ2-7|TRBV6-5|NA|NA
ASSLRDEQY
>12|TRBJ1-1|TRBV7-3|NA|NA
ASSSGPQNTEAF
>14|TRBJ2-2|TRBV7-3|NA|NA
ASSAHGTHNTGELF
>12|TRBJ2-1|TRBV28|TRBD1|NA
ASSGTGSVNEQF
>13|TRBJ1-1|TRBV4-1|NA|NA
ASSQDGVGGETAF
>15|TRBJ2-6|TRBV19|NA|NA
ASSPHDRDWGANVLT
>11|TRBJ1-1|TRBV7-3|NA|NA
ASRLQENTEAF
>12|TRBJ2-1|TRBV7-9|TRBD1|NA
ASSLGQGRNEQF
>13|TRBJ1-1|TRBV9|NA|NA
ASSVDFRGGDEAF
>12|TRBJ2-1|TRBV6-5|TRBD2|NA
AISEGTSGTEQF
>12|TRBJ1-5|TRBV7-2|NA|NA
ASSLRFGGQPQH
>13|TRBJ2-7|TRBV4-2|NA|NA
ASSQDPGSQYEQY
>15|TRBJ1-1|TRBV6-1|NA|NA
ASSEGGRRTYRTEAF
>14|TRBJ2-1|TRBV5-4|TRBD2|NA
ASSWRTSGRRDEQF
>11|TRBJ2-1|TRBV19|NA|NA
ASSEQGLLKQF
>13|TRBJ1-6|TRBV6-5|NA|NA
ASSYSRSADSPLH
>13|TRBJ2-7|TRBV6-5|NA|NA
ASSYAPDSSYEQY
>12|TRBJ1-3|TRBV7-9|NA|NA
ARGDAARGNTIY
>13|TRBJ2-5|TRBV7-2|TRBD2|once
ASSRGLAGVETQY
>11|TRBJ2-7|TRBV7-2|NA|NA
ASSFSVPYEQY
>11|TRBJ1-3|TRBV4-1|NA|NA
ASSRPNGNTIY
>12|TRBJ2-3|TRBV9|NA|NA
ASSADPGFLGQY
>12|TRBJ2-2|TRBV7-2|TRBD1|NA
ASSLTGGAGELF
>11|TRBJ2-3|TRBV5-1|TRBD2|NA
ASSTGGGDTQY
>12|TRBJ1-1|TRBV6-1|NA|once
ASSTPRANTEAF
>15|TRBJ2-5|TRBV6-1|TRBD1|NA
ASSQGDRGLLQETQY
>12|TRBJ2-1|TRBV6-6|TRBD2|NA
ASTLAGSYNEQF
>12|TRBJ2-2|TRBV11-2|NA|NA
ASSLGTNYGELF
>12|TRBJ1-1|TRBV5-1|NA|NA
ASSPVYTSTEAF
>14|TRBJ2-7|TRBV19|TRBD1|NA
ASSIELGTVGYEQY
>15|TRBJ1-2|TRBV5-1|TRBD1|NA
ASSLRLGTGLNYGYT
>13|TRBJ2-7|TRBV11-2|TRBD1|once
ASSLQGTGGYEQY
>12|TRBJ1-2|TRBV6-1|TRBD1|NA
ASIRQGNSYGYT
>11|TRBJ1-2|TRBV7-3|NA|NA
ASSLSQGRGYT
>10|TRBJ2-1|TRBV5-6|NA|NA
ASSLPNNEQF
>13|TRBJ2-7|TRBV2|NA|NA
ASNKAGQPEYEQY
>15|TRBJ2-3|TRBV7-6|NA|NA
ASSGRGAGVSTDTQY
>11|TRBJ2-4|TRBV5-6|NA|NA
ASSLRGGSIQY
>12|TRBJ2-5|TRBV7-2|NA|NA
ASSSSGYQETQY
>9|TRBJ1-5|TRBV6-1|NA|NA
ASATNQPQH
>12|TRBJ2-5|TRBV28|NA|NA
ASSPPQGWETQY
>9|TRBJ1-5|TRBV20-1|NA|NA
SARDDGPQH
>12|TRBJ1-5|TRBV10-3|NA|NA
AISEHGSNQPQH